A few counts support the clone carrying this T cell receptor (beta chain). Only in-frame clones appear in the TCRdb table, and some are missing; sequencing was by immunoSEQ multiplex PCR. The data show fewer than 250,000 clones, with about 87% seen just once and around 1.6% held by the top ten. The record originates from a study of blood T cell repertoires in COVID-19. Study in general: Samples came from the United States, Italy and Spain, spanning acute and convalescent COVID-19. In each case, the material was cDNA or gDNA derived from T cells, B-cell-depleted T cells, or PBMCs.

The CDR3 length is 14 residues. Deletions cut 5 bases from V and 4 bases from J, with 15 bases between. The germline gives CDR1 SGHTA, CDR2 FQGNSA. The specimen was peripheral blood. The clonotype originates from a man in his sixties or seventies with acute or convalescent COVID-19. The V gene is TRBV7-2, the J gene TRBJ2-7, with D perhaps matching TRBD1 (6 bases). In DNA, the CDR3 is TGTGCCAGCAGCGGCCGGGACACAGATTACGAGCAGTACTTC. Residues: CASSGRDTDYEQYF.